Listed below are T cell receptor beta chains from one sample, sequenced in a study of regulatory T cells in long-lasting Graves disease. TCRdb re-called the multiplex PCR reads through MiXCR, storing one row per CDR3 protein. The sample lists some 460,000 distinct CDR3 sequences, around 16% occurring once. These data also featured in a second study, about T cells in Graves' hyperthyroidism and ophthalmopathy.

Material: peripheral blood mononuclear cells (PBMCs), obtained at new diagnosis, from a patient treated with antithyroid drugs. Every receptor here comes from a middle-aged man with Graves disease. CDR3s include the opening cysteine and the closing phenylalanine or tryptophan. A D gene is named only where the DNA matches it firmly. Not every row has a clone size; where given, it reads once, few, many or a size class.

J gene,D gene,CDR3 length,V gene,clone size,CDR3 DNA,CDR3 protein
TRBJ1-6,NA,16,TRBV12-3/TRBV12-4,few,TGTGCCAGCAGTTTCGCGACAGGTCCCTATAATTCACCCCTCCACTTT,CASSFATGPYNSPLHF
TRBJ2-7,TRBD2,16,TRBV20-1,many,TGCAGTGCTAGAGGCCCTAAGGGCGGGAGTCTGAGCGAGCAGTACTTC,CSARGPKGGSLSEQYF
TRBJ2-1,TRBD2,16,TRBV7-7,few,TGTGCTAGCAGCCTTCGGACTAGCGGGAGAGGGGGTGAGCAGTTCTTC,CASSLRTSGRGGEQFF
TRBJ2-3,TRBD2,16,TRBV12-3/TRBV12-4,NA,TGTGCCAGCAGTCTAGCGGGAGGGCTTATAGGGGATACGCAGTATTTT,CASSLAGGLIGDTQYF
TRBJ2-7,NA,14,TRBV10-3,few,TGTGCCATCAGTGAGAGTCAGGGCACCTACGAGCAGTACTTC,CAISESQGTYEQYF
TRBJ1-2,TRBD1,14,TRBV10-3,many,TGTGCCAGCCAACAGGGGGCGTCTAACTATGGCTACACCTTC,CASQQGASNYGYTF
TRBJ1-6,NA,15,TRBV5-5,few,TGTGCCAGCAGCTTTAGAACAGAATATAATTCACCCCTCCACTTT,CASSFRTEYNSPLHF
TRBJ1-4,TRBD1,15,TRBV28,NA,TGTGCCAGCAACCCCACCGGGACAGGTCCTGAAAAACTGTTTTTT,CASNPTGTGPEKLFF
TRBJ2-2,NA,14,TRBV5-1,many,TGTGCCAGCAGTTTCCGGGAGAACACCGGGGAGCTGTTTTTT,CASSFRENTGELFF
TRBJ2-7,TRBD1,16,TRBV11-2,NA,TGTGCCAGCAGCTTAAGTCCCGGGACAGGGGGGTACGAGCAGTACTTC,CASSLSPGTGGYEQYF
TRBJ2-1,NA,15,TRBV5-1,few,TGCGCCAGCAGCGCGAGAATAGCGAGTTACAATGAGCAGTTCTTC,CASSARIASYNEQFF
TRBJ2-4,NA,18,TRBV7-9,NA,TGTGCCAGCAGCCCCAGAACCGGGACTGCTATAGCCAAAAACATTCAGTACTTC,CASSPRTGTAIAKNIQYF
TRBJ1-2,NA,13,TRBV28,few,TGTGCCAGCAGGCTCTACCCGAGCTATGGCTACACCTTC,CASRLYPSYGYTF
TRBJ2-5,NA,11,TRBV18,many,TGTGCCAGCTCCGCCTCGAACTCCCAGTACTTC,CASSASNSQYF
TRBJ2-1,NA,16,TRBV11-2,many,TGTGCCAGCAGCTTAGCGGGTAGCAGGTACAACAATGAGCAGTTCTTC,CASSLAGSRYNNEQFF
TRBJ1-6,NA,15,TRBV28,many,TGTGCCAGCACCCATAACAAGTTTTATAATTCACCCCTCCACTTT,CASTHNKFYNSPLHF
TRBJ1-5,NA,15,TRBV6-2/TRBV6-3,few,TGTGCCAGCAGTCCTCCCAGTTATAGCAATCAGCCCCAGCATTTT,CASSPPSYSNQPQHF
TRBJ2-7,TRBD1,15,TRBV29-1,NA,TGCAGCGTTGAAGGGGCAGGGGGCAGCTCCTACGAGCAGTACTTC,CSVEGAGGSSYEQYF
TRBJ2-1,TRBD1,15,TRBV28,many,TGTGCCAGCAGCCCCGGGACAGGGTTGTTGTATGAGCAGTTCTTC,CASSPGTGLLYEQFF
TRBJ2-1,TRBD2,18,TRBV28,few,TGTGCCAGCAGCCGTCCCGGGACTAGCGGGGGGCCATACAATGAGCAGTTCTTC,CASSRPGTSGGPYNEQFF
TRBJ2-1,TRBD1,16,TRBV28,many,TGTGCCAGCCGCGGATCAGGGGGTCACTCCTACAATGAGCAGTTCTTC,CASRGSGGHSYNEQFF
TRBJ2-3,TRBD1,14,TRBV5-1,many,TGCGCCAGCAGCTTCGGACAGGGGTCAGATACGCAGTATTTT,CASSFGQGSDTQYF
TRBJ1-1,TRBD1,17,TRBV7-9,many,TGTGCCAGCAGCTCAGCAAAGACAGGGCGGGGGAACACTGAAGCTTTCTTT,CASSSAKTGRGNTEAFF
TRBJ1-1,NA,13,TRBV4-2,many,TGTGCCAGCACCCTGCAGGGAAACACTGAAGCTTTCTTT,CASTLQGNTEAFF
TRBJ1-5,NA,15,TRBV18,many,TGTGCCAGCTCACCCGGACGGATTAGCAATCAGCCCCAGCATTTT,CASSPGRISNQPQHF
TRBJ2-1,NA,14,TRBV30,many,TGTGCCTGGAGGTCGGTGGCTAGACACAATGAGCAGTTCTTC,CAWRSVARHNEQFF
TRBJ2-4,TRBD1,12,TRBV5-1,NA,TGCGCCAGCAGCAAGGGGACAGACATTCAGTACTTC,CASSKGTDIQYF
TRBJ2-3,NA,14,TRBV20-1,many,TGCAGTGCTAGAGGGGACACTAGCACAGATACGCAGTATTTT,CSARGDTSTDTQYF
TRBJ1-4,NA,12,TRBV25-1,few,TGTGCCAGCAGTGAATTTAATGAAAAACTGTTTTTT,CASSEFNEKLFF
TRBJ2-1,TRBD2,16,TRBV5-5,few,TGTGCCAGCAAGACACTAGCGGGCCCTTCCTACAATGAGCAGTTCTTC,CASKTLAGPSYNEQFF
TRBJ2-7,TRBD2,13,TRBV3-1,many,TGTGCCAGCAGGGCGGGAGGAGGCTACGAGCAGTACTTC,CASRAGGGYEQYF
TRBJ1-1,TRBD1,14,TRBV5-1,many,TGCGCCAGCAGCTCCCAGGGGGCTGACACTGAAGCTTTCTTT,CASSSQGADTEAFF
TRBJ1-2,NA,14,TRBV30,many,TGTGCCTGGAGTTCTTCAAGGTGGGCTTTTGGCTACACCTTC,CAWSSSRWAFGYTF
TRBJ2-7,TRBD2,14,TRBV20-1,many,TGCAGTACCCCTCTAAGCGGGAGCTCCTACGAGCAGTACTTC,CSTPLSGSSYEQYF
TRBJ2-3,NA,14,TRBV7-2,NA,TGTGCCAGCAGCCTCTGGCAGGGGATAGATACGCAGTATTTT,CASSLWQGIDTQYF
TRBJ2-1,TRBD2,18,TRBV20-1,many,TGCAGTGCGCCTACTAGCGGCCAAGGGTTACCCCCATACAATGAGCAGTTCTTC,CSAPTSGQGLPPYNEQFF
TRBJ2-4,NA,16,TRBV18,few,TGTGCCAGCTCACCACCTCAGCAGGCAGCCAAAAACATTCAGTACTTC,CASSPPQQAAKNIQYF
TRBJ2-1,NA,12,TRBV20-1,few,TGCAGTGCTAGAGTAGGGGCTGTTGAGCAGTTCTTC,CSARVGAVEQFF
TRBJ1-5,NA,17,TRBV19,NA,TGTGCCAGTAGCCATGGTAGGGCAGGGCCTAGCAATCAGCCCCAGCATTTT,CASSHGRAGPSNQPQHF
TRBJ2-5,NA,13,TRBV27,many,TGTGCCAGCAGTTTACGGGGGAGGGAGACCCAGTACTTC,CASSLRGRETQYF
TRBJ2-1,TRBD2,15,TRBV11-2,many,TGTGCCAGCAGCTTAGCGGGAGGCAACCTAAATGAGCAGTTCTTC,CASSLAGGNLNEQFF
TRBJ2-2,NA,14,TRBV5-1,once,TGTGCCGGCAGCTTGTGGCAGAACACCGGGGAGCTGTTTTTT,CAGSLWQNTGELFF
TRBJ1-1,TRBD1,16,TRBV7-2,many,TGTGCCAGCAGCCCCTACAGGGGGCGGGTAAACACTGAAGCTTTCTTT,CASSPYRGRVNTEAFF
TRBJ2-1,TRBD2,17,TRBV14,NA,TGTGCCAGCAGCTTCCGCGTCGGAGCGGGAGAGTACAATGAGCAGTTCTTC,CASSFRVGAGEYNEQFF
TRBJ1-2,NA,17,TRBV5-6,NA,TGTGCCAGCAGCCGAGCCGGCAGGACAGAAACTAACTATGGCTACACCTTC,CASSRAGRTETNYGYTF
TRBJ1-1,TRBD1,13,TRBV29-1,NA,TGCAGCGTTGAAAGGGACAGGGGACCTGAAGCTTTCTTT,CSVERDRGPEAFF
TRBJ2-1,NA,14,TRBV24-1,many,TGTGCCACCAGTGATCCCGCTAGCTACAATGAGCAGTTCTTC,CATSDPASYNEQFF
TRBJ2-1,NA,16,TRBV5-1,NA,TGCGCCAGCAGCAGGGAGACCCGACCTTCCTACAATGAGCAGTTCTTC,CASSRETRPSYNEQFF
TRBJ1-2,NA,14,TRBV28,many,TGTGCCAGCAGCCCCTGGGGGGGGGCGAAAGGCTACACCTTC,CASSPWGGAKGYTF
TRBJ2-2,TRBD2,14,TRBV10-3,few,TGTGCCTCTAGGACTAGCGGGAGTGACGGGGAGCTGTTTTTT,CASRTSGSDGELFF
TRBJ2-7,NA,14,TRBV7-9,many,TGTGCCAGCAGCTTAGGACCCGCCTTCTACGAGCAGTACTTC,CASSLGPAFYEQYF
TRBJ2-7,TRBD2,15,TRBV10-3,few,TGTGCCATCAGGGGACTAGCGGGAGTTACCAACGAGCAGTACTTC,CAIRGLAGVTNEQYF
TRBJ2-1,NA,15,TRBV6-1,few,TGTGCCAGCAGTGAAACCCCTAGGGCCTACAATGAGCAGTTCTTC,CASSETPRAYNEQFF
TRBJ1-1,TRBD1,13,TRBV3-1,NA,TGTGCCAGCAGCCAGCCGACAGGGGCGGAAGCTTTCTTT,CASSQPTGAEAFF
TRBJ2-3,TRBD1,15,TRBV30,many,TGTGCCTGGAACTCCGGGACAGGGGGCGGAGATACGCAGTATTTT,CAWNSGTGGGDTQYF
TRBJ2-7,NA,16,TRBV7-9,many,TGTGCCAGCAGCTCCCGTCCGGCAGGGTCACTCAACGAGCAGTACTTC,CASSSRPAGSLNEQYF
TRBJ2-7,TRBD1,14,TRBV20-1,few,TGCAGTGCCAACAACCCGGGACAGTCCTACGAGCAGTACTTC,CSANNPGQSYEQYF
TRBJ2-7,NA,17,TRBV20-1,many,TGCAGTGCTAGAGGTACCCCTTTGACAGGCGGCACCTACGAGCAGTACTTC,CSARGTPLTGGTYEQYF
TRBJ2-7,TRBD2,16,TRBV5-1,many,TGCGCCAGCAGCCAAACCGGAGCGGGAGTGTCCTACGAGCAGTACTTC,CASSQTGAGVSYEQYF
TRBJ1-4,NA,14,TRBV7-9,NA,TGTGCCAGCAGCGCCCCACGGCGTGGTGAAAAACTGTTTTTT,CASSAPRRGEKLFF